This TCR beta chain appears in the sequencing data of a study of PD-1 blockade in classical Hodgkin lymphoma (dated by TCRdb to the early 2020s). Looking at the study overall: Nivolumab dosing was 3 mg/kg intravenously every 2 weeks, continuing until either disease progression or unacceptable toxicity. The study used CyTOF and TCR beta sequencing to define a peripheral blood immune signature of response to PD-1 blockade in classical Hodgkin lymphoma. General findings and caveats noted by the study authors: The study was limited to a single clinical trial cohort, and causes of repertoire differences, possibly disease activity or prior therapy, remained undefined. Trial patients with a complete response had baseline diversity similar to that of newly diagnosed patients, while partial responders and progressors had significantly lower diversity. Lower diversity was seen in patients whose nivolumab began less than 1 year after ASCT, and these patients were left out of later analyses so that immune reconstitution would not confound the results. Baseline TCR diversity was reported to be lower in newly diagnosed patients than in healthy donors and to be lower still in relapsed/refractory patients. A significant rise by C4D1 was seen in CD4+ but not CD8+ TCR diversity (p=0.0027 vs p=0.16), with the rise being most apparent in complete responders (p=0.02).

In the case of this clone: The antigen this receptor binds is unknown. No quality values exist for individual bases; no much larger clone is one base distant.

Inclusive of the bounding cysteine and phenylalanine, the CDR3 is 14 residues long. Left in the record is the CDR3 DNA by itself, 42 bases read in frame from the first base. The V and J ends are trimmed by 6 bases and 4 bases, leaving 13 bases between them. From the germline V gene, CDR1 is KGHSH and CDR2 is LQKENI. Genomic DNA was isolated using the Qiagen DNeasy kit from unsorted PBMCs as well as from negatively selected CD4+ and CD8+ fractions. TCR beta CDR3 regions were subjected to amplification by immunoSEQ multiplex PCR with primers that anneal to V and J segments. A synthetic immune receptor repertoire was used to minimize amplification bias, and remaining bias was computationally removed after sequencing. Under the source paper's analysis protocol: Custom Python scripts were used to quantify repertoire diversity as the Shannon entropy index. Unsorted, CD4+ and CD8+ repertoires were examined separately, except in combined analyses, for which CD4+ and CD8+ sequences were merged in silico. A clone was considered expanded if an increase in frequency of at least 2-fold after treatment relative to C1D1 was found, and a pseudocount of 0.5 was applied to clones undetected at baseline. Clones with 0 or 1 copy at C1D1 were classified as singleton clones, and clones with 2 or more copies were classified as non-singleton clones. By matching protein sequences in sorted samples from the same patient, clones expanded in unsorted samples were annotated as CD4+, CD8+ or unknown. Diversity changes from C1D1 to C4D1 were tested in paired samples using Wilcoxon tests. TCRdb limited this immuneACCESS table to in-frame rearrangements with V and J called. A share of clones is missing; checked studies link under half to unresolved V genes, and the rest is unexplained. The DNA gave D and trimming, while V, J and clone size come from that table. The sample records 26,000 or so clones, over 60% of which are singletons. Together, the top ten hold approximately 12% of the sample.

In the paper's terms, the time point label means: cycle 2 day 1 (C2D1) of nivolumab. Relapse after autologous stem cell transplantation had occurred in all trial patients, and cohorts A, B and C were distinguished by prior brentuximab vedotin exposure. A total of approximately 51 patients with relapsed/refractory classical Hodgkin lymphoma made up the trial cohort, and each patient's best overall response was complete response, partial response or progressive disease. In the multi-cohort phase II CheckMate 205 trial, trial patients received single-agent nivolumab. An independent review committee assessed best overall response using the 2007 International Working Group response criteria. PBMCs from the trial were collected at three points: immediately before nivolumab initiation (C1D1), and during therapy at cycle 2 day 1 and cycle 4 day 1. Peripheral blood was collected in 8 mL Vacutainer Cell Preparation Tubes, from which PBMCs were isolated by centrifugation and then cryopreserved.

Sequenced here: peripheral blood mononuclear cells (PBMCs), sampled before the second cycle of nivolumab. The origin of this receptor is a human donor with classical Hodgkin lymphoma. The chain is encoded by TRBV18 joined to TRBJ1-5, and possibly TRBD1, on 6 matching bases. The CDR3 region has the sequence CASSVQGGNQPQHF. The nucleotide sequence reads TGTGCCAGCTCTGTACAGGGTGGGAATCAGCCCCAGCATTTT.